This T cell receptor (beta chain) was identified in a study of blood T cell repertoires in COVID-19. Study at large: PBMCs, B-cell-depleted T cells, or T cells were the source of the cDNA or gDNA that made up the material.

Germline V CDR1 and CDR2: SEHNR, FQNEAQ (reference sequence). The CDR3 runs 16 residues. The germline V and J ends were trimmed by 1 base and 2 bases, with 15 bases remaining between them. Measured with immunoSEQ multiplex PCR; TCRdb has only the in-frame clones, and not every one. This sample has roughly 260,000 clones, with around nine tenths found just once. Seattle researchers signed up patients amid active infection and tracked them longitudinally. The origin of this receptor is a woman aged 30 to 39 with COVID-19, enrolled during active disease. The V gene is TRBV7-9, the J gene TRBJ2-7; maybe TRBD2 (5 bases). The material sequenced was peripheral blood. In DNA, the CDR3 is TGTGCCAGCAGCTTAGTTGGTGCTAGCTCAGCCTACGAGCAGTACTTC. It yields the protein CASSLVGASSAYEQYF.